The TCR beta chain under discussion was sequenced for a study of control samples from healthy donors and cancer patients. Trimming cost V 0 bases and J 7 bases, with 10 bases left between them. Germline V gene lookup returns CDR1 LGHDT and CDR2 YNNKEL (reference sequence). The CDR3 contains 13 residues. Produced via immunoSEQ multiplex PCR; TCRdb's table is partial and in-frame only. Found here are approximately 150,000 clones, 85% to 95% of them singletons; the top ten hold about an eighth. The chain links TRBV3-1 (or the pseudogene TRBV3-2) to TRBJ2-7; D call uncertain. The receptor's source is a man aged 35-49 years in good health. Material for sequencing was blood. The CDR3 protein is CASSQDIPGEQYF. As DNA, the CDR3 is TGTGCCAGCAGCCAAGATATCCCCGGGGAGCAGTACTTC.